Here is one T cell receptor beta chain with its context. Its antigen is still unknown. The data belong to a study of OX40 agonist ivuxolimab in advanced cancers. The overall study: Three patients got partial responses; one had hepatocellular carcinoma and two had cutaneous melanoma. Findings of the study overall: Antigen specificity remained undetermined for the expanded peripheral T cells. At 0.1 to 3.0 mg/kg and by week 6, CD4+ and CD8+ T cells in the blood had expanded clonally.

Germline CDR1 and CDR2: SGHTA and FQGTGA. This CDR3 comprises 17 residues. V dropped 4 bases and J dropped 0; count of bases not matched to a gene: 5. Clones were sequenced by immunoSEQ multiplex PCR, and TCRdb holds only the in-frame ones, with some missing. This sample has around 80,000 clones, with around nine tenths found just once. The receptor was derived from an adult with an advanced solid tumor such as melanoma, head and neck, liver or kidney cancer. This sample comprised CD4+ or CD8+ T cells sorted from blood, obtained in a trial of the OX40 agonist ivuxolimab. The chain recombines TRBV7-3 with TRBJ2-1, with 11 bases that match TRBD2. CDR3 amino acids: CASSSPTSGSSYNEQFF. The CDR3 DNA follows: TGTGCCAGCAGCTCGCCCACTAGCGGGAGCTCCTACAATGAGCAGTTCTTC.